This T cell receptor beta chain was observed in a study of blood T cells in healthy people across ages (dated by TCRdb to between 2015 and 2016). Notes on the research overall: Template switching captured roughly one uniquely barcoded TCR beta cDNA molecule per two T cells in model experiments. Age-related changes in TCR beta repertoire diversity were measured in the study by deep sequencing normalized with unique cDNA molecular identifiers. Donors were grouped into four age groups: young (average roughly 17 years), middle-aged (39), aged (roughly 67) and long-lived (roughly 80). To avoid experimental bias, donors of different ages were distributed randomly across sequencing lanes. Using the same blood draw, the study looked at two additional independent replicas of 1 million unique cDNA reads for two donors, one aged 18 to 29 and the other aged 80 or older.

The library was prepared using 5' RACE. This sample was sequenced with an Illumina HiSeq 2500. The second PCR ran for roughly 7 to 11 cycles and used a J-beta primer mix along with a sample-barcoded 5' primer. A unique molecular identifier was introduced onto each TCR beta cDNA molecule by a template-switch 5' adaptor carrying 12 random nucleotides. At least 2.5 million CDR3-containing paired-end reads were obtained from each sample. First-strand cDNA was synthesized from all RNA with the Mint cDNA synthesis kit, primed by a TRBC-specific oligonucleotide. Following uracil-DNA glycosylase treatment, a first 18-cycle PCR with universal primers M1SS and BC2_uni_R was performed on all cDNA. The original methods were these. For normalization, 1 million high-quality reads, each with a distinct molecular identifier, were randomly selected from each sample. Reads sharing molecular identifiers were discarded rather than binned into consensus sequences. MiTCR, with a Q25 quality threshold and the strictest error-elimination algorithm, was used for CDR3 identification, clonotype clustering and error correction. A nonparametric unseen species model using Euler transformation provided a lower-bound estimate of total TCR beta diversity. TCRdb reprocessed the public reads (quality trimming at Q25 with fastp, clone calling with MiXCR) and kept in-frame beta chains. Entries are consolidated by CDR3 protein sequence, retaining the most common genes and DNA. What appears here as the V and J calls and clone size reflects TCRdb's work, not the paper's. Recorded for this sample are about 830,000 distinct CDR3 sequences; 55% to 75% of them occurred a single time. Around 22% of the sample is in the top ten clones.

On this clonotype: Its antigen is still unknown. It has no much larger one-base neighbor in the sample; base qualities were not kept.

CDR1 SQVTM and CDR2 ANQGSEA were looked up in the germline V gene. The CDR3 runs 14 amino acids, cysteine and phenylalanine included. Only the CDR3 region is kept as DNA, spanning 42 bases read in frame from base 1. Here V drops 2 bases and J drops 5 bases, and the junction holds 7 bases not matched to any gene. The research as a whole found: Compared with the aged group, the long-lived group had more naive CD4+ T cells, fewer expanded clones and increased TCR diversity, suggesting age selection. As age increased, observed TCR beta diversity per million T cells dropped in a roughly linear way, and a significant reduction was already evident by age around 41. Bulk unsorted PBMC profiling prevented conclusive comparison of naive and antigen-experienced compartments. There was a strong correlation between observed TCR beta diversity and the percentage of naive T cells measured by flow cytometry. Because donor CMV infection status was unknown, age-related changes in expanded clonotypes were potentially confounded. Estimates of total diversity based on one million sequenced T cells were considered lower bounds and underestimates.

Donors were about 36 systemically healthy Caucasian individuals from Russia aged about 6 to 100 years. Each donor gave 8 to 10 milliliters of peripheral blood, drawn into EDTA-treated Vacutainer tubes. Ficoll-Paque density-gradient centrifugation was used to isolate PBMCs, with at least 7 million per sample. Trizol reagent was used to extract total RNA from the PBMCs, yielding at least 6 micrograms per sample. For every donor, flow cytometry on a PBMC aliquot measured the percentage of naive CD45RAhigh/CD27high T cells. The chain uses TRBV29-1 and TRBJ2-7, and 9 junctional nucleotides match TRBD1. The origin of this receptor is a man aged 25 to 40 in good health. Sequences were obtained from blood. Read as DNA, the sequence is TGCAGCGTTGAAAGGCGGGACAGGGTAAACGAGCAGTACTTC. Its product reads: CSVERRDRVNEQYF.